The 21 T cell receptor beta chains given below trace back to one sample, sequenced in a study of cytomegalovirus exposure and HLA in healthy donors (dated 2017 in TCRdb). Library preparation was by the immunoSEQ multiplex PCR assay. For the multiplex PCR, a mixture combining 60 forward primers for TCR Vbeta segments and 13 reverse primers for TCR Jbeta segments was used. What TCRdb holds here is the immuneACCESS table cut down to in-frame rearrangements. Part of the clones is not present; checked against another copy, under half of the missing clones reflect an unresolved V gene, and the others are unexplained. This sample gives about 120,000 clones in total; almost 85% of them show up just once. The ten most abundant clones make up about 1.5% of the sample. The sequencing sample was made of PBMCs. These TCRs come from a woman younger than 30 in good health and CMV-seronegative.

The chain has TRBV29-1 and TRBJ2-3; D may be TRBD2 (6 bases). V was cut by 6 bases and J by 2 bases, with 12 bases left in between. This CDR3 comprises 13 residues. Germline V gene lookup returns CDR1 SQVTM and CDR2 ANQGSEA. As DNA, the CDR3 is TGCAGCGTGGCGGAGGGCATCACAGATACGCAGTATTTT. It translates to CSVAEGITDTQYF.

The CDR3: CASSHDILGEKLFF. In DNA form, the CDR3 reads TGTGCCAGCAGCCACGATATACTTGGTGAAAAACTGTTTTTT. V gene TRBV7-9 combines with J gene TRBJ1-4; D is uncertain. CDR1 and CDR2 from the germline V gene are SEHNR and FQNEAQ (reference sequence). The CDR3 has 14 residues. V was shortened by 5 bases and J by 7 bases, with 14 bases between the two germline ends.

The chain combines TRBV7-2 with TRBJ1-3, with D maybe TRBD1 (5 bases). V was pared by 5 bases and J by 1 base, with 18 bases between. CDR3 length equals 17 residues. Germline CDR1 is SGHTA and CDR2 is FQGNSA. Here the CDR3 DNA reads TGTGCCAGCAGCCGTAGGCTGACAGTGCCATCTGGAAACACCATATATTTT. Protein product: CASSRRLTVPSGNTIYF.

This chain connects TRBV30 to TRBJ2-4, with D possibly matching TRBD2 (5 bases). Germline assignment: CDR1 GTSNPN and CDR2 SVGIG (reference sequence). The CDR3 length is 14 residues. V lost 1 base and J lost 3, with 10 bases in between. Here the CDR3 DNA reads TGTGCCTGGAGTGGACTCGCGGGCAAAAACATTCAGTACTTC. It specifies CAWSGLAGKNIQYF.

In DNA, the CDR3 is TGTGCCAGCAGCCTCCAAGGGACTAGCAGAACCTACGAGCAGTACTTC. Its protein is CASSLQGTSRTYEQYF. The V gene is TRBV5-8, the J gene TRBJ2-7, with 9 bases lining up with TRBD2. The CDR3 length is 16 residues. The ends lost 4 bases at V and 2 bases at J; junction bases unmatched: 10. CDR1 is SGHTS, CDR2 YDEGEE, per germline. Using reference TRBV5-8 and TRBJ2-7 for the parts outside the CDR3, the full variable domain is EAGVTQSPTHLIKTRGQQATLRCSPISGHTSVYWYQQALGLGLQFLLWYDEGEERNRGNFPPRFSGRQFPNYSSELNVNALELEDSALYLCASSLQGTSRTYEQYFGPGTRLTVT.

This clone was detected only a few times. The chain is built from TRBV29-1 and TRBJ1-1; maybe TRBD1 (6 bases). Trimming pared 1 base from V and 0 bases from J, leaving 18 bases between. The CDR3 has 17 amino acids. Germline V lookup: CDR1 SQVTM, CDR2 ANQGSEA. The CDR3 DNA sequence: TGCAGCGTTGAAGGTACACAGGGAGTGGGTCTGAACACTGAAGCTTTCTTT. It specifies CSVEGTQGVGLNTEAFF.

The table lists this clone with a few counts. Here the CDR3 DNA reads TGTGCCAGCAGCTCCGGGGACTATAACACTGAAGCTTTCTTT. Translated, it gives CASSSGDYNTEAFF. This chain uses TRBV7-8 with TRBJ1-1, with a possible D match to TRBD1 (5 bases). The germline V and J ends were trimmed by 4 bases and 2 bases, with 11 bases remaining between them. The CDR3 has 14 residues. The germline gives CDR1 SGHVS, CDR2 FQNEAQ. Full variable domain (rest looked up from reference TRBV7-8 and TRBJ1-1): GAGVSQSPRYKVAKRGQDVALRCDPISGHVSLFWYQQALGQGPEFLTYFQNEAQLDKSGLPSDRFFAERPEGSVSTLKIQRTQQEDSAVYLCASSSGDYNTEAFFGQGTRLTVV.

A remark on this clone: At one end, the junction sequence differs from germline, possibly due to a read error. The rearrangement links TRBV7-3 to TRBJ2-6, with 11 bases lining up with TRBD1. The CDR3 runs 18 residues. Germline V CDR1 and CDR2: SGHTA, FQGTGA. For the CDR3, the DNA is TGTGCCAGCAGCCCTGACGGACAGGGGGCGGCTGGGGCCAACGGCCTGACTTTC. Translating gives CASSPDGQGAAGANGLTF.

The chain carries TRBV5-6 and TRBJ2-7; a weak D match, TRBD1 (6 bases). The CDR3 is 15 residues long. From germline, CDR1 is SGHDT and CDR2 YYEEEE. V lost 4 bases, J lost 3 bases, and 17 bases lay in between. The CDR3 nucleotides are TGTGCCAGCAGCGCGAGACAGGTTCTTGGCTACGAGCAGTACTTC. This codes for CASSARQVLGYEQYF.

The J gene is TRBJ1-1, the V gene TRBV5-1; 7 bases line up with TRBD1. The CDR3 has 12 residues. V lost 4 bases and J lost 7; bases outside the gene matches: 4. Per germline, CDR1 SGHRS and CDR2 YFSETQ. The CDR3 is CASSQQGIEAFF. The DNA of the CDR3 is TGCGCCAGCAGCCAACAGGGGATTGAAGCTTTCTTT.

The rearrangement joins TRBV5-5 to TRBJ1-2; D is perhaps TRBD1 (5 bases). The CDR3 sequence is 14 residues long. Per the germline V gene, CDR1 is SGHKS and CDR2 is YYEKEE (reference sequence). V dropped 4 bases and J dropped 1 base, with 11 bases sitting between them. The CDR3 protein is CASSPDSLNYGYTF. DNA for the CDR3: TGTGCCAGCAGCCCTGACAGCCTTAACTATGGCTACACCTTC.

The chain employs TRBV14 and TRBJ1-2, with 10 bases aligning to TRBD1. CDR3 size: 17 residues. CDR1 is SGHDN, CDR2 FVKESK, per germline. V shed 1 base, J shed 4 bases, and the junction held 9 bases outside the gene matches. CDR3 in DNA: TGTGCCAGCAGCCAAGCAGGGACAGGGGCATCGGGCTATGGCTACACCTTC. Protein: CASSQAGTGASGYGYTF.

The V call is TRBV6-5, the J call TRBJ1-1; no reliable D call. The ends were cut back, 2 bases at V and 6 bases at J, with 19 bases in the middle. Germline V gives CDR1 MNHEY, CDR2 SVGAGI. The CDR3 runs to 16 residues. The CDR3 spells CASSYLDGLEVSEAFF. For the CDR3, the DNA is TGTGCCAGCAGTTACCTGGACGGACTCGAGGTGTCTGAAGCTTTCTTT.

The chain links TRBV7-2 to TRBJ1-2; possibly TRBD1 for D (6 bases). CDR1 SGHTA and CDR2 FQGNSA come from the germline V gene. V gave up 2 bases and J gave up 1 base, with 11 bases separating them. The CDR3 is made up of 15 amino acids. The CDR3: CASSLNREINYGYTF. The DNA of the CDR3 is TGTGCCAGCAGCTTAAACAGGGAGATTAACTATGGCTACACCTTC.

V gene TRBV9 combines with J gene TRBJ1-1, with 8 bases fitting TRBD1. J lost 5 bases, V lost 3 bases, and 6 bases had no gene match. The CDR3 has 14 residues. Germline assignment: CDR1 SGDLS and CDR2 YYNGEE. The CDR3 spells CASSGGTGETEAFF. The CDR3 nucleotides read TGTGCCAGCAGCGGTGGGACAGGAGAAACTGAAGCTTTCTTT.

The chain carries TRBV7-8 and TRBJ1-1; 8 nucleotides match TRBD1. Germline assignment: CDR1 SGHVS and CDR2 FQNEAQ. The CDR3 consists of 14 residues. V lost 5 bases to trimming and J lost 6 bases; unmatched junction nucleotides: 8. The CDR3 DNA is TGTGCCAGCAGCGCTGACAGGGGCCATTCTGAAGCTTTCTTT. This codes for CASSADRGHSEAFF. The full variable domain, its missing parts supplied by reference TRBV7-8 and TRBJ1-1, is GAGVSQSPRYKVAKRGQDVALRCDPISGHVSLFWYQQALGQGPEFLTYFQNEAQLDKSGLPSDRFFAERPEGSVSTLKIQRTQQEDSAVYLCASSADRGHSEAFFGQGTRLTVV.

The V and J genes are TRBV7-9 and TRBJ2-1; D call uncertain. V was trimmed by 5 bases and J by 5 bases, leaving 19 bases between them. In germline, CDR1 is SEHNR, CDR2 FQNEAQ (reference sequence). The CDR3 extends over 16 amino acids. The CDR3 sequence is CASSPYRILTDNEQFF. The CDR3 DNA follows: TGTGCCAGCAGCCCCTATCGGATCCTAACAGACAATGAGCAGTTCTTC.

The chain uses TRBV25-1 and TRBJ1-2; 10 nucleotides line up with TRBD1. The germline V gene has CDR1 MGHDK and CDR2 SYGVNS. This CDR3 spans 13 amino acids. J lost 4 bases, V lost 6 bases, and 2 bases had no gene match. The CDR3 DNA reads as TGTGCCAGCAGCCGGACAGGGGGCTATGGCTACACCTTC. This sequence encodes CASSRTGGYGYTF.

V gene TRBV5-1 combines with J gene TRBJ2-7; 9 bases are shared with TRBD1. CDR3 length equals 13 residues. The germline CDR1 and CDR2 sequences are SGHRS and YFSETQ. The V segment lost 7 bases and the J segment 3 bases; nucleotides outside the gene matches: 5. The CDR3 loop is CASARDRVYEQYF. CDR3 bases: TGCGCCAGCGCCCGGGACAGGGTCTACGAGCAGTACTTC.

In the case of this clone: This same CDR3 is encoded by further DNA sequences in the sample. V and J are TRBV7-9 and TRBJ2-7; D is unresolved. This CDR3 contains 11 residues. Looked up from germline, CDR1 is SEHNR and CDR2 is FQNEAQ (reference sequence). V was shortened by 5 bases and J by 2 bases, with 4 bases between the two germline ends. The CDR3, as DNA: TGTGCCAGCAGCCCGGCCTACGAGCAGTACTTC. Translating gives CASSPAYEQYF.

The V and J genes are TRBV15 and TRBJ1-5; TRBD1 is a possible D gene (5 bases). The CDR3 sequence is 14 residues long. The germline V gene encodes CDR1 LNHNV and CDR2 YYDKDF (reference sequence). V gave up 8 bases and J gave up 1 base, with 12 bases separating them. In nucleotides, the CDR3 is TGTGCCACCCAGACAGCTTTAAGCAATCAGCCCCAGCATTTT. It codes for CATQTALSNQPQHF.